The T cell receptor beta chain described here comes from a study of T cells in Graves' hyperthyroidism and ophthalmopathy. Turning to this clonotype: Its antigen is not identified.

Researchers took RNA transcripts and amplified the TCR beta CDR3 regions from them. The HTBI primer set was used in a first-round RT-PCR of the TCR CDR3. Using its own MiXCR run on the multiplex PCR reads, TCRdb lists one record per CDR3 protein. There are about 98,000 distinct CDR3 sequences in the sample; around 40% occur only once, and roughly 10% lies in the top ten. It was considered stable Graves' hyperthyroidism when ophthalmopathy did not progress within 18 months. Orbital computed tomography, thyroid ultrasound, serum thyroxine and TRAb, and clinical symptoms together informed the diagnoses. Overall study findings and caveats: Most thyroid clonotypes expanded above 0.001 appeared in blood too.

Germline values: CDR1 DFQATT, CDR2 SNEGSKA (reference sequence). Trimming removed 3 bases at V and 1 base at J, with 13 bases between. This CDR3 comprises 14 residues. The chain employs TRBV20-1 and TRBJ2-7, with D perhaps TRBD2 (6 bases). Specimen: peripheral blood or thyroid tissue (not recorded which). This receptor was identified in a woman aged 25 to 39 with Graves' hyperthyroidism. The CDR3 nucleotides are TGCAGTGCTAGTCAGGGAGGTATATCCTACGAGCAGTACTTC. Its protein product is CSASQGGISYEQYF.